This TCR beta chain was observed in a study of blood T cell repertoires in COVID-19. Study-level information: From T cells, B-cell-depleted T cells, or PBMCs came the material, which was cDNA or gDNA.

This clone showed up just once. Data came from immunoSEQ multiplex PCR; TCRdb stores just in-frame clones and leaves some out. Seen here are tens of thousands of clones, roughly three quarters observed once, and the top ten hold approximately 15%. The source is a man aged 70-80 years with acute or convalescent COVID-19. Sequenced input: peripheral blood.

The CDR3 sequence is CASSPTGLWSGTQYF. CDR3 nucleotide sequence: TGTGCCAGCAGTCCTACAGGGCTCTGGAGCGGGACCCAGTACTTC. V is TRBV28 and J is TRBJ2-5, with D maybe TRBD1 (6 bases). V was clipped by 5 bases and J by 7 bases, with 20 bases between them. Per germline, CDR1 MDHEN and CDR2 SYDVKM. This CDR3 region has 15 residues.